This T cell receptor (beta chain) was identified in a study of OX40 agonist ivuxolimab in advanced cancers. Looking at the study overall: Ivuxolimab, an antibody that agonizes OX40 (CD134), was administered to the patients. The dose-escalation cohort was roughly 84% male, with a mean age of 60 years, ranging roughly 23 to 85. Study conclusions and caveats: Relatively little clonal expansion, among the lowest observed, appeared in partial responders at 0.1-3.0 mg/kg. The average count of expanded clones was higher among CD8+ T cells than among CD4+.

Comment on this clone: Its antigen is not identified.

Trimming at V came to 6 bases and at J to 8 bases, leaving 7 bases not matched to a gene. There are 13 residues in the CDR3. Germline lookup yields CDR1 WSHSY and CDR2 SAAADI. The method was immunoSEQ multiplex PCR; TCRdb's version includes in-frame clones alone and lacks a portion of them. The data contain 40,000 to 45,000 clones, less than 90% of them singletons. Sequenced material: CD4+ or CD8+ T cells sorted from blood, taken in a trial of the OX40 agonist ivuxolimab. The receptor's source is an adult with an advanced solid tumor such as melanoma, head and neck, liver or kidney cancer. The chain carries TRBV10-2 and TRBJ1-2, with 9 bases matching TRBD1. The CDR3 loop reads CASREKDRGGYTF. The CDR3 DNA sequence: TGCGCCAGCAGGGAAAAGGACAGGGGCGGCTACACCTTC.